This T cell receptor beta chain was captured in a study of metastatic and nonmetastatic thyroid tumors. Looking at the study overall: Across peripheral blood and tumor or nodule tissue samples taken from malignant and benign thyroid patients, the repertoires were compared with one another.

This CDR3 is 16 amino acids long. Germline V gives CDR1 SGHRS, CDR2 YFSETQ. V lost 5 bases, J lost 5 bases, and 10 bases stayed unmatched. Concerning this clone: The conserved phenylalanine or tryptophan is not found at the CDR3 terminus, so this likely reflects a read error.

MiXCR reprocessed the PCR reads for TCRdb. The repertoire consists of some 26,000 clones, with around 3.5% occurring once and the leading ten covering under 4%. Nobody among the patients had been given any treatment before thyroid surgery. The clonotype comes from a male donor with papillary thyroid cancer or a benign thyroid nodule (not recorded which). Some clones in this sample may be carry-over from other donors' samples. Material: blood. The chain recombines TRBV5-1 with TRBJ2-1; 10 bases fit TRBD2. CDR3 residues: CASRHPSGRANNEQFL. The CDR3 DNA reads TGCGCCAGCAGGCACCCGAGCGGGAGGGCCAACAATGAGCAGTTCTTA.